The rows below give T cell receptor beta chains drawn from one sample of a study of T cells in Graves' hyperthyroidism and ophthalmopathy. Via MiXCR, TCRdb re-called the multiplex PCR reads, giving one row per CDR3 protein. The sample has under 750,000 distinct CDR3 sequences; roughly a sixth are singletons. The material sequenced was blood. The receptors stem from a woman aged 45-60 years with Graves' hyperthyroidism that later progressed to Graves' ophthalmopathy. Each CDR3 is given with its conserved first and last residue. The D gene is left open where the match is weak. Expanded clones are given a class, and other clones once, few, many or no size at all.

clone_size,cdr3_length,v_call,j_call,d_call,cdr3_nt,cdr3_aa
many,15,TRBV11-2,TRBJ1-2,TRBD1,TGTGCCAGCAGCTCAAATACAGGGGGGGACTATGGCTACACCTTC,CASSSNTGGDYGYTF
few,14,TRBV5-4,TRBJ1-1,-,TGTGCCAGCAGCTTGCAATTACCGGCAGCCGAAGCTTTCTTT,CASSLQLPAAEAFF
-,18,TRBV6-1,TRBJ1-5,-,TGTGCCAGCAGATCTACCATGGCCATACCGTGGCACAATCAGCCCCAGCATTTT,CASRSTMAIPWHNQPQHF
many,14,TRBV30,TRBJ1-1,-,TGTGCCTGGAGGGGTGGGTCACGATTAACTGAAGCTTTCTTT,CAWRGGSRLTEAFF
-,16,TRBV20-1,TRBJ1-6,-,TGCAGTGCTAGAGATTTTTTAGGACAGATCCTTCTACCCCTCCACTTT,CSARDFLGQILLPLHF
-,17,TRBV7-2,TRBJ1-5,-,TGTGCCAGCAGCTCCGGACTGCTGGATTATAGCAATCAGCCCCAGCATTTT,CASSSGLLDYSNQPQHF
-,13,TRBV4-1,TRBJ1-6,-,TGCGCCAGCAGCCAGGGCGTCGATTCACCCCTCCACTTT,CASSQGVDSPLHF
many,14,TRBV3-1,TRBJ1-1,-,TGTGCCAGCAGCCAAGGACAGTCCCAAGGGGGAGCTTTCTTT,CASSQGQSQGGAFF
-,15,TRBV5-1,TRBJ2-3,TRBD2,TGCGCCAGCAGCTTGTGGCGGGGGGACACAGATACGCAGTATTTT,CASSLWRGDTDTQYF
-,10,TRBV29-1,TRBJ2-7,-,TGCAGCGTTGAAGAGAACGAGCAGTACTTC,CSVEENEQYF
few,16,TRBV5-1,TRBJ1-2,-,TGCGCCAGCAGCTTGGCCTTTCCGGGACAAGACTATGGCTACACCTTC,CASSLAFPGQDYGYTF
few,18,TRBV20-1,TRBJ2-3,-,TGCAGTGCTAGTCCCCTAAAGGGGTGGCAGGGGGGCGCAGATACGCAGTATTTT,CSASPLKGWQGGADTQYF
many,14,TRBV18,TRBJ1-6,-,TGTGCCAGCTCGGAAGCCTCTGAGGGTTCACCCCTCCACTTT,CASSEASEGSPLHF
-,13,TRBV7-9,TRBJ2-2,-,TGTGCCAGCAGCCAATGGGGAGACCGGGAGCTGTTTTTT,CASSQWGDRELFF
many,14,TRBV12-3/TRBV12-4,TRBJ1-1,-,TGTGCCAGCAGTTTCGGCCCACAGAACACTGAAGCTTTCTTT,CASSFGPQNTEAFF
-,13,TRBV29-1,TRBJ2-3,-,TGCAGCGTCCGGGACTCCAACACAGATACGCAGTATTTT,CSVRDSNTDTQYF
many,13,TRBV30,TRBJ2-3,-,TGTGCCGAAAGGGGGGGAAGCACAGATACGCAGTATTTT,CAERGGSTDTQYF
many,14,TRBV7-9,TRBJ1-2,-,TGTGCCAGCAGCTTAGCGACGGCTAACTATGGCTACACCTTC,CASSLATANYGYTF
-,13,TRBV20-1,TRBJ1-1,-,TGCAGTGTCGTACCGGGGGCTACCACTGAAGCTTTCTTT,CSVVPGATTEAFF
few,14,TRBV12-3/TRBV12-4,TRBJ2-2,-,TGTGCCAGCAGCTGGAGTTCGAACACCGGGGAGCTGTTTTTT,CASSWSSNTGELFF
many,13,TRBV12-3/TRBV12-4,TRBJ1-2,-,TGTGCCAGCAGTTTAGGGCCAGGGAGAGGCTACACCTTC,CASSLGPGRGYTF
-,15,TRBV19,TRBJ2-1,TRBD2,TGTGCCAGTAGTTCGTTAGCGGGGGGCCACAATGAGCAGCTCTTC,CASSSLAGGHNEQLF
many,16,TRBV7-6,TRBJ2-2,TRBD1,TGTGCCAGCAGCTTACTCGGGACAGCGAACACCGGGGAGCTGTTTTTT,CASSLLGTANTGELFF
few,15,TRBV9,TRBJ1-2,-,TGTGCCAGCAGCGTAGTCGACGGGGACGTCTATGGCTACACCTTC,CASSVVDGDVYGYTF
many,14,TRBV7-2,TRBJ2-7,-,TGTGCCAGCAGCTTTTTTGGATTCGGATACGAGCAGTACTTC,CASSFFGFGYEQYF
many,13,TRBV11-3,TRBJ2-7,-,TGTGCCAGCAGCTCTGGGGCTCTCATGGAGCAGTACTTC,CASSSGALMEQYF
many,14,TRBV12-3/TRBV12-4,TRBJ1-1,-,TGTGCCAGCAGTTTATTGGGAATGCTGACTGAAGCTTTCTTT,CASSLLGMLTEAFF
few,15,TRBV15,TRBJ2-2,-,TGTGCCACCAGCAGCCAGGGGAAGAACACCGGGGAGCTGTTTTTT,CATSSQGKNTGELFF
-,12,TRBV29-1,TRBJ2-7,TRBD1,TGCAGCGTGAGACAGGGTCCCTACGAGCAGTACTTC,CSVRQGPYEQYF
-,14,TRBV6-1,TRBJ1-4,-,TGTGCCAGCAGTGTCCCGGGGACTAATGAAAAACTGTTTTTT,CASSVPGTNEKLFF
few,13,TRBV6-1,TRBJ1-2,-,TGTGCCACGAACCGGGGCTCCAACTATGGCTACACCTTC,CATNRGSNYGYTF
few,15,TRBV7-9,TRBJ1-2,-,TGTGCCAGCAGCTTAGGGTCCGGGCTGGCCTATGGCTACACCTTC,CASSLGSGLAYGYTF
few,16,TRBV7-2,TRBJ2-5,-,TGTGCCAGCAGCTTAGGTTTAGGGGTCCCTCAAGAGACCCAGTACTTC,CASSLGLGVPQETQYF
many,16,TRBV2,TRBJ1-4,-,TGTGCCAGCAGTGTCCTCGAGGTCACGGCTAATGAAAAACTGTTTTTT,CASSVLEVTANEKLFF
many,12,TRBV20-1,TRBJ2-7,-,TGCAGTGCCTTCGGGAGCTCCTACGAGCAGTACTTC,CSAFGSSYEQYF
-,17,TRBV20-1,TRBJ2-7,TRBD2,TGCAGTGCTAGAGCCCCGCCACTAGCGGGTAATGGGTACGAGCAGTACTTC,CSARAPPLAGNGYEQYF
-,14,TRBV6-1,TRBJ2-7,-,TGTGCCAGCAGCCAACGGGAAAACTCCTACGAGCAGTACTTC,CASSQRENSYEQYF
-,16,TRBV13,TRBJ1-6,TRBD1,TGTGCCAGCAGCCGACAGGGCGCCTTGGGGAATTCACCCCTCCACTTT,CASSRQGALGNSPLHF
many,16,TRBV5-1,TRBJ1-2,TRBD1,TGCGCCAGCAGCGCGGGGACAGCCAACAATAACTATGGCTACACCTTC,CASSAGTANNNYGYTF
few,17,TRBV4-1,TRBJ1-5,-,TGCGCCAGCAGCCTAAGAAGGGAGGATATAGGAGGTCAGCCCCAGCATTTT,CASSLRREDIGGQPQHF